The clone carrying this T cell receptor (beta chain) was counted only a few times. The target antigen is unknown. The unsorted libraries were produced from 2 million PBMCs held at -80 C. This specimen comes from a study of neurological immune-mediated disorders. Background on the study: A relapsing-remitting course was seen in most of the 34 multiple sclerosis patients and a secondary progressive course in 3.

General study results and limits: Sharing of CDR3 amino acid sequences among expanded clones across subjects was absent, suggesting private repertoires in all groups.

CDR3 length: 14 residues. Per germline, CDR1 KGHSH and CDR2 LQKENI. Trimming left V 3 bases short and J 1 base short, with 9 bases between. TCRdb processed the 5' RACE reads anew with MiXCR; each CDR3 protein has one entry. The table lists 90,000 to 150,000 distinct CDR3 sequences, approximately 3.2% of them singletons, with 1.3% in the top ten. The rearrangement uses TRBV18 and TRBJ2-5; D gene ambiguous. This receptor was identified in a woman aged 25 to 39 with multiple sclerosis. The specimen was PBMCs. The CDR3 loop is CASSPSTSQETQYF. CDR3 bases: TGTGCCAGCTCACCGTCGACTTCCCAAGAGACCCAGTACTTC.